This T cell receptor beta chain emerged from a study of shared clonotypes between healthy human individuals (dated by TCRdb to the early 2020s). A note on the overall study: Two women and a few men aged 18 to 49 years were included in the cohort. For each donor, three plates each were used for CD4 naive and CD4 memory, two plates were used for CD8 naive, and one plate was used for CD8 memory. To estimate repertoire size and how much clonotype sharing occurs between individuals, the study deeply sequenced the blood TCR repertoires of several healthy adults. Different laboratories and diverse techniques were used to prepare libraries and sequence TCR repertoires, to increase sequencing depth and limit assay-specific biases. Each donor's leukapheresis produced roughly between roughly 0.94 and 9.5 billion PBMCs.

Findings and caveats that apply to the study as a whole: Sampling was limited to blood, and TCR repertoires in tissue likely differ from TCR repertoires in blood. Naive subsets generally had larger estimated clonotype richness than memory subsets did. Because the study included only a small number of donors, the genetic and exposure-history diversity represented was limited. When several donors were compared, the shared fraction of clonotypes was around 5% for naive CD4, 3% to 4% for naive CD8, more than 2% for memory CD4, and 0.35% to 0.4% for memory CD8. Compared with non-shared clonotypes, the clonotypes found in all four sorted-subset donors had higher generation probabilities. Pairwise subsampling indicated that sequencing depth was expected to affect the degree of clonotype sharing among donors. Even with the large sequencing depth, rarefaction of the sorted-subset datasets indicated that sequencing was incomplete.

Deletion took 11 bases off V and 7 bases off J, with a span of 11 bases between the germline ends. CDR1 is given as MNHGY and CDR2 as SVAAGI, both from the germline V gene. Its CDR3 holds 10 amino acids, cysteine through phenylalanine. The CDR3 DNA has 30 bases and is translated from base 1. The donors were healthy, HIV-negative adults with no recently reported acute infections or vaccinations. Only Caucasian adults living in Nashville, Tennessee, USA were represented among the donors. CD4+ T cells were enriched by magnetic negative selection, after which naive cells were positively selected on CD45RA and the negative fraction was taken as the memory subset. After blood collection by leukapheresis, PBMCs were isolated using Ficoll-Histopaque density gradient centrifugation and then cryopreserved in the vapor phase of liquid nitrogen. Analytical flow cytometry was used to check the purity and quantity of every magnetically sorted T cell population. Genomic DNA was isolated from each sorted fraction and quantified by UV absorbance on a Nanodrop 2000c.

In its sample, this clone was seen once. Its recognized antigen is unknown. Within one base of it there is no much larger clone, and no base qualities were kept. Using the deep immunoSEQ assay, TCR CDR3 regions were amplified from genomic DNA by multiplex PCR. Extracted genomic DNA from each cell subset was distributed evenly across all wells of several immunoSEQ 96-well plates, and each plate was treated as a replicate. For sorted subsets, around 0.2 ug of genomic DNA, equivalent to 25,000 to 35,000 T cell genomes, went into each replicate PCR. Purified libraries were measured with a Qubit 3.0 fluorometer, size-checked on a Bioanalyzer 2100, and measured again with the KAPA Library Quantification kit. Every immunoSEQ 96-well plate was sequenced on a separate single-read 150-cycle Illumina NextSeq 550 flow cell. The study's processing was this. The immunoSEQ output contained only junctional sequences without quality scores, so filtering could not match that applied to full-length reads. To assign V/J genes and CDR3, sequences were annotated against IMGT germline references using PyIR, a Python wrapper for IgBLAST v1.9. Reads were filtered out if the reads had weak V/J assignments (E-value above 1e-6), no CDR3, stop codons, out-of-frame junctions, or ambiguous translated residues. V3J clonotypes were defined as sequences sharing the same inferred V gene, J gene, and CDR3 amino acid sequence. Percentage overlap between repertoires was computed as shared unique clonotypes divided by the size of the smaller repertoire. Repertoire richness was assessed with RTK rarefaction, the Chao1 estimator, and Recon v2.1 estimates of unobserved clonotypes. OLGA was used to compute generation probabilities for all TCRbeta clonotypes that the gDNA method yielded from a handful of donors. The clones in this table, taken by TCRdb from immuneACCESS, are in-frame only. Not every clone is retained; where verified, under half of the shortfall comes from an unresolved V gene, and the cause of the rest is unknown. The V and J calls and the clone size are those of that table, but D and trimming were determined from the DNA. In this sample the table shows some 2,000,000 clones, approximately 95% of which occur a single time. 0.13% of the sample rests with the top ten.

This TCR was sampled from a man younger than 30 in good health. The chain couples TRBV6-9 to TRBJ1-2; 5 matching bases give a weak D call of TRBD1. Source material: naive CD4+ T cells sorted from blood. This specimen's cell subset or site label, interpreted: CD45RA+ positively selected. The DNA sequence is as follows: TGTGCCGGACCGCAGGGTGGCTACACCTTC. Its coded protein is CAGPQGGYTF.